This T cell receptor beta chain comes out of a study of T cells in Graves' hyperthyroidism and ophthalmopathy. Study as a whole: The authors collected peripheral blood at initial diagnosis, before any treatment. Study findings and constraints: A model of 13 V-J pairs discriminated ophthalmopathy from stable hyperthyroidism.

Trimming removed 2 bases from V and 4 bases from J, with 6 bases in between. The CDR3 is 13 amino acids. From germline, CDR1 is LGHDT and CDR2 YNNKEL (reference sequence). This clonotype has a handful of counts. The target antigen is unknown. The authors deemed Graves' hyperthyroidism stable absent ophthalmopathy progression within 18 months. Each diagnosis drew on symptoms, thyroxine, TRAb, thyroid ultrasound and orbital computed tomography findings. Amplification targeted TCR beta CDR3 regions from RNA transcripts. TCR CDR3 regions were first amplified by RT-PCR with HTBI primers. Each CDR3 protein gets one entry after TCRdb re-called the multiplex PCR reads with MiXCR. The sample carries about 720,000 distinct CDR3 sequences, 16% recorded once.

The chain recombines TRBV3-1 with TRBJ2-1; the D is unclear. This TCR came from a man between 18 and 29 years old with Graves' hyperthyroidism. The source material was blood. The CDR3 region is CASSQLEYNEQFF. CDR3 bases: TGTGCCAGCAGCCAACTAGAATACAATGAGCAGTTCTTC.